This TCR beta chain was recovered during a study of blood T cell repertoires in COVID-19. Looking at the study overall: COVID-19 samples, acute and convalescent, were from the United States, Italy and Spain.

Original processing methods: By means of reference gene primer amplification, nucleated cell counts were estimated. Sequencing used immunoSEQ multiplex PCR; TCRdb keeps in-frame clones, though not all of them. D and trimming were read from the DNA, whereas the V and J calls and clone size are those reported in that table. The sample carries more than 200,000 clones, 85% to 90% recorded once. CDR3 length equals 14 residues. Germline values: CDR1 MDHEN, CDR2 SYDVKM. J lost 6 bases, V lost 5 bases, and 5 bases had no gene match. One Seattle source followed patients from active infection through their disease course.

This sequence was found in a woman aged 60 to 75 with COVID-19, enrolled during active disease. The sample comprised peripheral blood. V is TRBV28 and J is TRBJ1-1, with TRBD1 identical over 11 bases. CDR3 bases: TGTGCCAGCAGTCCCCGGACAGGGGGCCCTGAAGCTTTCTTT. Protein sequence: CASSPRTGGPEAFF.